The 18 T cell receptor beta chains listed next were all sequenced from one sample in a study of cytomegalovirus exposure and HLA in healthy donors. 13 Jbeta primers and 60 Vbeta primers were used for the PCR. Method: immunoSEQ multiplex PCR; TCRdb's copy keeps in-frame clones and lacks some. The sample gives over 90,000 clones, roughly three quarters of which show up once; roughly 20% is in the top ten. The sequenced sample consisted of PBMCs. Receptors were obtained from a woman aged 60-70 years in good health and CMV-seropositive.

This chain connects TRBV9 to TRBJ1-1, with TRBD1 identical over 7 bases. J lost 1 base, V lost 3 bases, and 6 bases had no gene match. CDR3 length equals 15 residues. The germline gives CDR1 SGDLS, CDR2 YYNGEE. The CDR3 DNA sequence: TGTGCCAGCAGCGCAGATCACAGGGGGAACACTGAAGCTTTCTTT. Translating it yields CASSADHRGNTEAFF.

The chain combines TRBV7-2 with TRBJ2-5; 7 nucleotides match TRBD1. This CDR3 region has 15 residues. V shed 6 bases, J shed 2 bases, and the junction held 9 bases outside the gene matches. Germline assignment: CDR1 SGHTA and CDR2 FQGNSA. CDR3 in DNA: TGTGCCAGCAGAAAAACACAGGGGTGGCAAGAGACCCAGTACTTC. This codes for CASRKTQGWQETQYF.

The chain recombines TRBV15 with TRBJ2-2, with 7 bases that match TRBD1. In germline, CDR1 is LNHNV, CDR2 YYDKDF (reference sequence). V lost 5 bases, J lost 2 bases, and 8 bases stayed unmatched. The CDR3 runs to 16 residues. The DNA for the CDR3 is TGTGCCACCAGCTCTTCCGGGACAGTCAACACCGGGGAGCTGTTTTTT. It codes for CATSSSGTVNTGELFF.

V usage is TRBV5-6 and J usage is TRBJ2-1; D call uncertain. Trimming stripped 4 bases from V and 1 base from J, with 18 bases between. Germline loops: CDR1 SGHDT, CDR2 YYEEEE. This CDR3 is 17 amino acids long. As DNA, the CDR3 is TGTGCCAGCAGCAACGCCGACTCTCAAAGATCCTACAATGAGCAGTTCTTC. It translates to CASSNADSQRSYNEQFF.

V usage is TRBV19 and J usage is TRBJ1-1; a weak D match, TRBD1 (6 bases). The CDR3 extends over 16 amino acids. The V gene's germline CDR1 is LNHDA and CDR2 SQIVND (reference sequence). V shed 6 bases and J shed 5 bases, with 22 bases lying between them. As DNA, the CDR3 is TGTGCCAGTAGACTAAACCCGGCGGGGGCGAGTACTGAAGCTTTCTTT. This encodes CASRLNPAGASTEAFF.

About this clone: One end of the junction fails to match germline, which may point to a read error. The V and J genes are TRBV29-1 and TRBJ1-2, with TRBD1 identical over 7 bases. This CDR3 is 13 amino acids long. CDR1 is SQVTM, CDR2 ANQGSEA, per germline. CDR3 protein: CSVEGTDNYGYTF. CDR3 DNA: TGCAGCGTCGAAGGGACAGATAACTATGGCTACACCTTC.

V gene TRBV10-3 combines with J gene TRBJ2-7; D possibly corresponds to TRBD2 (5 bases). Trimming stripped 3 bases from V and 0 bases from J, with 9 bases between. CDR3 size: 14 residues. Germline V gene lookup returns CDR1 ENHRY and CDR2 SYGVKD. The CDR3 sequence: CAISEEGYSYEQYF. For the CDR3, the DNA is TGTGCCATCAGTGAAGAGGGATACTCCTACGAGCAGTACTTC.

This clone is a singleton in its sample. V and J are TRBV5-6 and TRBJ1-5; possible D gene TRBD1, 5 bases. The V and J ends lost 3 bases and 10 bases respectively, with 14 bases between them. The CDR3 runs to 13 residues. CDR1 and CDR2 (germline): SGHDT, YYEEEE. The CDR3 sequence is CASSSGGLGPQHF. In nucleotides, the CDR3 is TGTGCCAGCAGCTCCGGGGGTCTGGGACCCCAGCATTTT.

The chain combines TRBV10-1 with TRBJ2-5; a possible D gene is TRBD1 (7 bases). The J call may be incorrect, as the DNA end agrees better with TRBJ2-7. Germline-derived CDR1 and CDR2 are WNHNN and SYGVQD (reference sequence). This CDR3 spans 13 amino acids. CDR3: CASSETGEVEQYF. In DNA, the CDR3 is TGCGCCAGCAGTGAAACAGGGGAGGTCGAGCAGTACTTC.

The chain uses TRBV11-2 and TRBJ2-6; the D is unclear. In germline, CDR1 is SGHAT, CDR2 FQNNGV. The CDR3 is 15 amino acids. V shed 7 bases and J shed 0 bases, with 10 bases lying between them. CDR3 in amino acids: CASTLADSGANVLTF. DNA for the CDR3: TGTGCCAGCACCTTGGCGGACTCTGGGGCCAACGTCCTGACTTTC.

The gene calls are TRBV6-1 and TRBJ1-1; D possibly corresponds to TRBD1 (6 bases). The germline V and J ends were trimmed by 7 bases and 4 bases, with 16 bases remaining between them. Germline CDR1 MNHNS, CDR2 SASEGT. The CDR3 sequence is 14 residues long. The CDR3 sequence is CASTPGGQSTEAFF. In nucleotides, the CDR3 is TGTGCCAGCACTCCAGGCGGACAGAGCACTGAAGCTTTCTTT.

The V and J genes are TRBV10-3 and TRBJ2-1; 12 nucleotides line up with TRBD2. The germline CDR1 and CDR2 sequences are ENHRY and SYGVKD. This CDR3 has 14 amino acids. Germline trimming cut 7 bases from V and 7 bases from J; bases unmatched to any gene: 5. The CDR3 spells CAIKSGTSGNEQFF. For the CDR3, the DNA is TGTGCCATCAAATCCGGGACTAGCGGGAATGAGCAGTTCTTC.

J is TRBJ2-1 and V is TRBV4-1; D is unresolved. The CDR3 runs 15 residues. Germline loops: CDR1 MGHRA, CDR2 YSYEKL. Trimming stripped 1 base from V and 0 bases from J, with 7 bases between. This chain's CDR3 is CASSQVASSYNEQFF. Written as DNA, the CDR3 is TGCGCCAGCAGCCAAGTCGCTAGCTCCTACAATGAGCAGTTCTTC.

This clone is a singleton in its sample. The V call is TRBV5-5, the J call TRBJ2-7; tentatively, D is TRBD1 (6 bases). CDR3 length equals 13 residues. Between the trimmed V and J ends, which lost 4 bases and 2 bases, there was a span of 10 bases. Germline CDR1 SGHKS, CDR2 YYEKEE (reference sequence). CDR3 sequence: CASSPTGTYEQYF. For the CDR3, the DNA is TGTGCCAGCAGCCCAACAGGGACCTACGAGCAGTACTTC.

This chain joins TRBV4-1 and TRBJ2-1; no definite D call. V was clipped by 4 bases and J by 8 bases, with 12 bases between them. The CDR3 is made up of 13 amino acids. Per the germline V gene, CDR1 is MGHRA and CDR2 is YSYEKL. The CDR3 DNA reads as TGCGCCAGCAGCCCTCCGGTGGTGGATGAGCAGTTCTTC. Protein sequence: CASSPPVVDEQFF.

The chain carries TRBV20-1 and TRBJ2-5; D is unclear. V shed 4 bases and J shed 4 bases, with 4 bases lying between them. This CDR3 has 10 residues. Germline CDR1 and CDR2: DFQATT and SNEGSKA (reference sequence). The DNA of the CDR3 is TGCAGTGCTACTCGAGAGACCCAGTACTTC. The encoded protein is CSATRETQYF.

This clone was counted a few times. The CDR3 nucleotides are TGTGCCATCACTGAAGGGGCAGTGAACACTGAAGCTTTCTTT. This codes for CAITEGAVNTEAFF. The gene calls are TRBV10-3 and TRBJ1-1; possible D gene TRBD1, 5 bases. Deletions cut 7 bases from V and 0 bases from J, with 12 bases between. Germline CDR1 reads ENHRY; CDR2 reads SYGVKD. This CDR3 has 14 amino acids.

The V gene is TRBV7-2, the J gene TRBJ1-3; the D is unclear. Germline V gene data show CDR1 as SGHTA and CDR2 as FQGNSA. The CDR3 is made up of 15 amino acids. V was clipped by 4 bases and J by 0 bases, with 10 bases between them. The CDR3 loop is CASSSTTLSGNTIYF. In nucleotides, the CDR3 is TGTGCCAGCAGCTCCACGACACTCTCTGGAAACACCATATATTTT.